The 5 T cell receptor beta chains in this list originate from one sample, sequenced in a study of blood T cell repertoires in COVID-19. TCRdb keeps only in-frame clones here, not all; method: immunoSEQ multiplex PCR. The sample records about 350,000 clones, approximately 89% being singletons. Sample: peripheral blood. The source is a woman aged 55-70 years with COVID-19, enrolled during active disease.

In this sample, this clone turned up a few times. The chain employs TRBV7-2 and TRBJ2-5; D possibly corresponds to TRBD2 (6 bases). Germline V gives CDR1 SGHTA, CDR2 FQGNSA. CDR3 length equals 14 residues. V was trimmed by 5 bases and J by 5 bases, leaving 15 bases between them. CDR3 residues: CASSPYHGGETQYF. DNA for the CDR3: TGTGCCAGCAGCCCTTACCACGGAGGGGAGACCCAGTACTTC. Filled out from reference TRBV7-2 and TRBJ2-5, the complete variable domain reads GAGVSQSPSNKVTEKGKDVELRCDPISGHTALYWYRQSLGQGLEFLIYFQGNSAPDKSGLPSDRFSAERTGGSVSTLTIQRTQQEDSAVYLCASSPYHGGETQYFGPGTRLLVL.

J is TRBJ1-1 and V is TRBV6-2 or TRBV6-3, with D tentatively TRBD1 (6 bases). The germline gives CDR1 MNHEY, CDR2 SVGEGT. Trimming left V 6 bases short and J 8 bases short, with 25 bases between. The CDR3 runs to 16 residues. CDR3 in DNA: TGTGCCAGCAGCCCTTGGATAGCCGTGCCAGGGACAGAAGCTTTCTTT. It yields the protein CASSPWIAVPGTEAFF.

This clone was seen just once. The chain combines TRBV28 with TRBJ1-6; TRBD1 agrees at 9 bases. From germline, CDR1 is MDHEN and CDR2 SYDVKM. V was pared by 6 bases and J by 14 bases, with 14 bases of the junction left unmatched. The CDR3 length is 15 residues. The CDR3 region is CASRGDRDVISTLHF. The CDR3 region has the DNA TGTGCCAGCAGGGGGGACAGGGACGTTATTAGCACCCTCCACTTT.

V is TRBV25-1 and J is TRBJ2-2, with 8 bases matching TRBD1. The CDR3 totals 15 residues. V trimming: 6 bases; J trimming: 6 bases; junction bases outside the gene matches: 9. Germline CDR1 and CDR2: MGHDK and SYGVNS. CDR3 region: CASRQDRGGSGELFF. The DNA for the CDR3 is TGTGCCAGCAGACAAGACAGGGGCGGTTCCGGGGAGCTGTTTTTT.

The gene calls are TRBV11-2 and TRBJ1-2, with D uncertain. CDR1 and CDR2 (germline): SGHAT, FQNNGV. V was clipped by 4 bases and J by 7 bases, with 16 bases between them. The CDR3 covers 14 residues. CDR3 loop: CASSSWADASGYTF. The CDR3 DNA follows: TGTGCCAGCAGCTCCTGGGCAGACGCTTCTGGCTACACCTTC. The full variable domain, its missing parts supplied by reference TRBV11-2 and TRBJ1-2, is EAGVAQSPRYKIIEKRQSVAFWCNPISGHATLYWYQQILGQGPKLLIQFQNNGVVDDSQLPKDRFSAERLKGVDSTLKIQPAKLEDSAVYLCASSSWADASGYTFGSGTRLTVV.